This T cell receptor (beta chain) was identified in a study of blood T cell repertoires in COVID-19. Study at large: T cells, B-cell-depleted T cells, or PBMCs provided the cDNA or gDNA that served as material.

Original analysis: Nucleated cell counts were estimated from reference gene primer amplification. Repertoires were generated with immunoSEQ multiplex PCR, while TCRdb's copy carries only in-frame clones and drops some. The V and J calls and clone size are taken from that table; D and trimming were inferred from the DNA. Of approximately 170,000 clones in the sample, under 85% were seen once. By its share, this clone is medium-sized. Sequenced input: peripheral blood. The sequence was obtained from a man in his sixties who had recovered from COVID-19.

CDR3 sequence (DNA): TGCGCCAGCAGCTCCTCCCCGGACAGCGTGCTTTCTAATCAGCCCCAGCATTTT. Translated, it gives CASSSSPDSVLSNQPQHF. The rearrangement joins TRBV5-1 to TRBJ1-5; a weak D match, TRBD1 (6 bases). CDR1 is SGHRS and CDR2 is YFSETQ in the germline V gene. This CDR3 comprises 18 residues. V lost 3 bases and J lost 4, with 23 bases in between.